The rows below give T cell receptor beta chains drawn from one sample of a study of a mutant IDH1 vaccine in newly diagnosed glioma. Produced via immunoSEQ multiplex PCR; TCRdb's table is partial and in-frame only. The sample carries approximately 76,000 clones, 90% to 95% recorded once. Their antigens are not known. The specimen was PBMCs, collected from a glioma patient whose treatment included an IDH1 peptide vaccine. All receptors derive from a woman aged 50 to 60 with glioma. CDR3s include the opening cysteine and the closing phenylalanine or tryptophan.

v_call	j_call	cdr3_aa
TRBV6-5	TRBJ1-6	CASKGGSPLHF
TRBV6-6	TRBJ1-4	CASSYSGTAREKLFF
TRBV7-9	TRBJ1-1	CASSRQVQDTEAFF
TRBV5-1	TRBJ2-5	CASSTGLAGVGEQYF
TRBV29-1	TRBJ2-3	CSVVAGGVITDTQYF
TRBV6-5	TRBJ1-6	CASSSGGHYYNSPLHF
TRBV5-6	TRBJ1-2	CASSLVAANYGYTF
TRBV5-6	TRBJ2-3	CASSLLGVNTDTQYF
TRBV5-6	TRBJ1-1	CASSFVDREGTEAFF
TRBV5-4	TRBJ2-3	CASSLGQRTADTQYF
TRBV11-3	TRBJ2-7	CASSARDSPYEQYF
TRBV6-6	TRBJ2-7	CASSSLGDLSYEQYF